The rows below give T cell receptor beta chains drawn from one sample of a study of Tregs in tolerant kidney transplant recipients. Clones were read by immunoSEQ multiplex PCR, and TCRdb kept only the in-frame ones, dropping some. The data contain fewer than 20,000 clones, 82% of them singletons. The sample taken for sequencing was Tregs from blood. Receptors were obtained from a human donor in good health. Both conserved end residues are part of each CDR3. A D gene is named only where the DNA matches it firmly. Some rows mark clone size as missing; the rest say once, few, many or name a class of expanded clone.

J: TRBJ2-5
size: -
V: TRBV19
D: -
CDR3: CASRGPLQSQETQYF
DNA: TGTGCCAGTAGGGGTCCCTTACAGAGCCAAGAGACCCAGTACTTC

J: TRBJ2-3
size: -
V: TRBV11-3
D: TRBD2
CDR3: CASSSGLAGGPDTQYF
DNA: TGTGCCAGCAGCTCCGGACTAGCGGGGGGCCCAGATACGCAGTATTTT

J: TRBJ1-6
size: -
V: TRBV7-8
D: -
CDR3: CASSSSSLRGTYNSPLHF
DNA: TGTGCCAGCAGCTCGTCTTCCCTCCGGGGCACCTATAATTCACCCCTCCACTTT

J: TRBJ2-5
size: -
V: TRBV5-4
D: -
CDR3: CASSETQGSKTQYF
DNA: TGTGCCAGCAGCGAAACGCAGGGGTCAAAGACCCAGTACTTC

J: TRBJ1-6
size: once
V: TRBV6-5
D: -
CDR3: CASSYSRTGGISPLHF
DNA: TGTGCCAGCAGTTACTCGCGGACGGGGGGAATTTCACCCCTCCACTTT

J: TRBJ2-7
size: -
V: TRBV10-3
D: -
CDR3: CAISGDGGAVRTEQYF
DNA: TGTGCCATCAGCGGAGATGGGGGGGCGGTACGTACCGAGCAGTACTTC

J: TRBJ2-5
size: -
V: TRBV2
D: -
CDR3: CASSTQLRETQYF
DNA: TGTGCCAGCAGTACGCAGTTGAGGGAGACCCAGTACTTC

J: TRBJ1-2
size: -
V: TRBV6-5
D: TRBD1
CDR3: CASGRTGLGYGYTF
DNA: TGTGCCAGCGGTCGGACAGGGTTGGGGTATGGCTACACCTTC

J: TRBJ1-1
size: -
V: TRBV7-2
D: -
CDR3: CASSWGVQGGYEAFF
DNA: TGTGCCAGCAGCTGGGGGGTCCAGGGAGGTTATGAAGCTTTCTTT

J: TRBJ2-1
size: -
V: TRBV10-3
D: TRBD2
CDR3: CAISPLAGDNNEQFF
DNA: TGTGCCATCAGCCCCTTAGCGGGAGATAACAATGAGCAGTTCTTC

J: TRBJ2-2
size: -
V: TRBV18
D: TRBD1
CDR3: CASSPGQGGNTGELFF
DNA: TGTGCCAGCTCACCAGGACAGGGGGGAAACACCGGGGAGCTGTTTTTT

J: TRBJ1-2
size: -
V: TRBV7-6
D: TRBD1
CDR3: CASSRDRGPVYGYTF
DNA: TGTGCCAGCAGTCGCGACAGGGGGCCTGTCTATGGCTACACCTTC

J: TRBJ2-5
size: -
V: TRBV14
D: TRBD2
CDR3: CASSQEIWAGVGEETQYF
DNA: TGTGCCAGCAGCCAAGAAATTTGGGCGGGAGTAGGCGAAGAGACCCAGTACTTC

J: TRBJ1-3
size: -
V: TRBV29-1
D: -
CDR3: CSVYRAGTIYF
DNA: TGCAGCGTTTATAGGGCTGGCACCATATATTTT

J: TRBJ1-2
size: -
V: TRBV6-1
D: -
CDR3: CASSEQGYSYTF
DNA: TGTGCCAGCAGTGAACAGGGATATAGCTACACCTTC

J: TRBJ1-1
size: -
V: TRBV29-1
D: TRBD1
CDR3: CSVGGPTGLGTEAFF
DNA: TGCAGCGTTGGAGGACCGACAGGGCTGGGCACTGAAGCTTTCTTT

J: TRBJ1-5
size: -
V: TRBV27
D: TRBD1
CDR3: CASGPLGRTGDGQPQHF
DNA: TGTGCCAGCGGGCCCCTTGGACGTACAGGGGATGGCCAGCCCCAGCATTTT

J: TRBJ1-1
size: -
V: TRBV6-1
D: TRBD1
CDR3: CASSLRDREAFF
DNA: TGTGCCAGCAGTCTACGGGACAGAGAAGCTTTCTTT

J: TRBJ2-1
size: -
V: TRBV18
D: -
CDR3: CASSVTSHEQFF
DNA: TGTGCCAGCTCAGTTACTAGCCATGAGCAGTTCTTC

J: TRBJ2-5
size: once
V: TRBV11-3
D: -
CDR3: CASSLGHRNEETQYF
DNA: TGTGCCAGCAGCTTAGGTCACAGGAACGAAGAGACCCAGTACTTC

J: TRBJ2-7
size: once
V: TRBV6-5
D: TRBD1
CDR3: CASRTGVSYEQYF
DNA: TGTGCCAGCAGAACAGGGGTCTCCTACGAGCAGTACTTC

J: TRBJ2-5
size: -
V: TRBV5-1
D: TRBD2
CDR3: CASSLGLADQETQYF
DNA: TGCGCCAGCAGCTTGGGACTAGCGGATCAAGAGACCCAGTACTTC

J: TRBJ2-3
size: few
V: TRBV19
D: -
CDR3: CASSIYSPSSTDTQYF
DNA: TGTGCCAGTAGTATTTACAGTCCCTCCAGCACAGATACGCAGTATTTT

J: TRBJ2-6
size: once
V: TRBV12-5
D: -
CDR3: CASGPASAGQSRANVLTF
DNA: TGTGCTAGTGGTCCAGCCTCTGCAGGACAAAGTCGGGCCAACGTCCTGACTTTC

J: TRBJ2-1
size: -
V: TRBV20-1
D: -
CDR3: CSAQGPGALFF
DNA: TGCAGTGCTCAGGGACCGGGGGCGTTGTTCTTC

J: TRBJ2-7
size: -
V: TRBV6-5
D: -
CDR3: CASSYSRGSYEQYF
DNA: TGTGCCAGCAGTTATTCTAGGGGGTCCTACGAGCAGTACTTC

J: TRBJ2-7
size: once
V: TRBV5-4
D: TRBD1
CDR3: CASSVNRGLYEQYF
DNA: TGTGCCAGCAGCGTTAACAGGGGGCTCTACGAGCAGTACTTC

J: TRBJ2-5
size: -
V: TRBV18
D: -
CDR3: CASSPLAEETQYF
DNA: TGTGCCAGCTCACCACTAGCAGAAGAGACCCAGTACTTC

J: TRBJ1-1
size: -
V: TRBV4-2
D: -
CDR3: CASSRDGGNTEAFF
DNA: TGTGCCAGCAGCCGCGACGGGGGGAACACTGAAGCTTTCTTT

J: TRBJ2-5
size: few
V: TRBV6-1
D: -
CDR3: CASSVMGADQETQYF
DNA: TGTGCCAGCAGTGTTATGGGGGCGGATCAAGAGACCCAGTACTTC

J: TRBJ1-2
size: -
V: TRBV6-1
D: -
CDR3: CASSDSRINYGYTF
DNA: TGTGCCAGCAGTGATAGCAGGATTAACTATGGCTACACCTTC

J: TRBJ2-7
size: once
V: TRBV7-9
D: -
CDR3: CASSLITGYEQYF
DNA: TGTGCCAGCAGCTTGATCACAGGGTACGAGCAGTACTTC

J: TRBJ1-1
size: -
V: TRBV5-1
D: TRBD1
CDR3: CASSGGQGMRNTEAFF
DNA: TGCGCCAGCAGCGGGGGACAGGGGATGAGGAACACTGAAGCTTTCTTT

J: TRBJ2-7
size: -
V: TRBV5-1
D: TRBD2
CDR3: CASSLGALRGSEQYF
DNA: TGCGCCAGCAGCTTGGGAGCCTTGCGGGGGAGCGAGCAGTACTTC

J: TRBJ2-2
size: -
V: TRBV7-2
D: -
CDR3: CASSLSRNTGELFF
DNA: TGTGCCAGCAGCTTAAGCAGGAACACCGGGGAGCTGTTTTTT

J: TRBJ2-7
size: -
V: TRBV6-6
D: TRBD1
CDR3: CASSYSGTASYEQYF
DNA: TGTGCCAGCAGTTATTCCGGGACAGCGTCCTACGAGCAGTACTTC